This note documents a single T cell receptor (beta chain) sequence. Its antigen is currently unknown. A junction boundary mismatches the germline segment, possibly from a read error. This CDR3 spans 14 amino acids. TCRbeta libraries were built with three rounds of nested PCR, modified from ARM-PCR. TCRdb independently ran MiXCR on the multiplex PCR reads; one entry per CDR3 protein. The table includes tens of thousands of distinct CDR3 sequences, about 80% detected once. This sample was included in a study of tumor and adjacent non-tumor tissue in lung cancer. The study's findings and limits: Significantly higher TCR diversity was found in tumor than normal lung.

This sample's RNA came from whole unsorted tissue. Distant lung tissue was collected more than 3 cm away from the tumor edge. This clonotype was sampled from an older woman with non-small cell lung cancer. The chain recombines TRBV12-3 or TRBV12-4 with TRBJ1-2; 9 nucleotides match TRBD1. Sample: distant non-tumor lung tissue. The CDR3 sequence is CASSSQGAKTCYIF. The CDR3 DNA is TGTGCCAGCAGTTCACAGGGGGCTAAGACTTGCTACATCTTC.